The rows below give T cell receptor beta chains drawn from one sample of a study of OX40 agonist ivuxolimab in advanced cancers. This table comes from immunoSEQ multiplex PCR, and its TCRdb copy is limited to in-frame clones, with some not included. The sample holds 75,000 to 100,000 clones, 65% to 90% seen once. The input for sequencing was CD4+ or CD8+ T cells sorted from blood, taken in a trial of the OX40 agonist ivuxolimab. The receptors come from an adult with an advanced solid tumor such as melanoma, head and neck, liver or kidney cancer. CDR3s include the opening cysteine and the closing phenylalanine or tryptophan. The D gene is left open where the match is weak. The size field is filled for only some rows; it gives once, few, many or a size class.

j_gene: TRBJ2-7
abundance: NA
d_gene: NA
v_gene: TRBV4-3
CDR3aa: CASSQGNGMPYEQYF
CDR3nt: TGCGCCAGCAGCCAAGGCAACGGGATGCCCTACGAGCAGTACTTC

j_gene: TRBJ2-2
abundance: NA
d_gene: TRBD1
v_gene: TRBV30
CDR3aa: CAWSVHRGGRDTGELFF
CDR3nt: TGTGCCTGGAGTGTACATAGAGGGGGCCGGGACACCGGGGAGCTGTTTTTT

j_gene: TRBJ2-2
abundance: NA
d_gene: TRBD1
v_gene: TRBV9
CDR3aa: CASSVGTGSAGELFF
CDR3nt: TGTGCCAGCAGCGTAGGGACAGGATCGGCCGGGGAGCTGTTTTTT

j_gene: TRBJ2-7
abundance: NA
d_gene: TRBD1
v_gene: TRBV10-3
CDR3aa: CAISESKGLIVGQGYEQYF
CDR3nt: TGTGCCATCAGTGAGTCTAAGGGGCTCATCGTAGGACAGGGGTACGAGCAGTACTTC

j_gene: TRBJ2-3
abundance: once
d_gene: NA
v_gene: TRBV18
CDR3aa: CASSERRDTQYF
CDR3nt: TGTGCCAGCAGCGAGCGGCGCGATACGCAGTATTTT

j_gene: TRBJ1-1
abundance: NA
d_gene: NA
v_gene: TRBV7-8
CDR3aa: CASSLERSANTEAFF
CDR3nt: TGTGCCAGCAGCTTAGAAAGGAGCGCGAACACTGAAGCTTTCTTT

j_gene: TRBJ1-3
abundance: NA
d_gene: NA
v_gene: TRBV5-4
CDR3aa: CASSLVGENTIYF
CDR3nt: TGTGCCAGCAGCCTGGTTGGAGAAAACACCATATATTTT

j_gene: TRBJ2-1
abundance: once
d_gene: TRBD1
v_gene: TRBV4-2
CDR3aa: CASSQDQRPDRNFYEQFF
CDR3nt: TGTGCCAGCAGCCAAGATCAGAGGCCGGACAGGAATTTCTATGAGCAGTTCTTC

j_gene: TRBJ2-7
abundance: NA
d_gene: NA
v_gene: TRBV2
CDR3aa: CASSPQVKYEQYF
CDR3nt: TGTGCCAGCAGCCCACAGGTCAAGTACGAGCAGTACTTC

j_gene: TRBJ1-5
abundance: NA
d_gene: TRBD1
v_gene: TRBV27
CDR3aa: CASSFRQGGQPQHF
CDR3nt: TGTGCCAGCAGTTTTCGGCAGGGGGGACAGCCCCAGCATTTT

j_gene: TRBJ1-2
abundance: NA
d_gene: NA
v_gene: TRBV4-3
CDR3aa: CASSQGGEGRHIYGYTF
CDR3nt: TGCGCCAGCAGCCAAGGGGGGGAAGGGCGGCATATCTATGGCTACACCTTC

j_gene: TRBJ2-3
abundance: once
d_gene: TRBD2
v_gene: TRBV2
CDR3aa: CASSDLLAGEDTQYF
CDR3nt: TGTGCCAGCAGTGATTTACTAGCGGGAGAAGATACGCAGTATTTT

j_gene: TRBJ2-6
abundance: NA
d_gene: TRBD1
v_gene: TRBV28
CDR3aa: CASSPIPGQGKSGANVLTF
CDR3nt: TGTGCCAGCAGTCCAATACCGGGACAGGGGAAATCTGGGGCCAACGTCCTGACTTTC

j_gene: TRBJ1-1
abundance: NA
d_gene: NA
v_gene: TRBV29-1
CDR3aa: CSVEDRSTGEAFF
CDR3nt: TGCAGCGTTGAAGATCGGTCTACGGGTGAAGCTTTCTTT

j_gene: TRBJ2-3
abundance: NA
d_gene: NA
v_gene: TRBV18
CDR3aa: CASSPTGTTDTQYF
CDR3nt: TGTGCCAGCTCACCAACGGGAACCACAGATACGCAGTATTTT

j_gene: TRBJ1-1
abundance: NA
d_gene: TRBD1
v_gene: TRBV5-6
CDR3aa: CASSLVRSGPTGGRTEAFF
CDR3nt: TGTGCCAGCAGCTTGGTGCGGTCGGGACCGACAGGGGGAAGGACTGAAGCTTTCTTT

j_gene: TRBJ2-1
abundance: NA
d_gene: TRBD2
v_gene: TRBV30
CDR3aa: CAWSVGRGRASGSSYNEQFF
CDR3nt: TGTGCCTGGAGTGTGGGCAGGGGGCGGGCTAGCGGGAGCTCCTACAATGAGCAGTTCTTC

j_gene: TRBJ1-1
abundance: NA
d_gene: TRBD1
v_gene: TRBV7-2
CDR3aa: CASSSRQGGITEAFF
CDR3nt: TGTGCCAGCAGTTCTAGACAGGGAGGTATCACTGAAGCTTTCTTT

j_gene: TRBJ1-4
abundance: NA
d_gene: TRBD1
v_gene: TRBV9
CDR3aa: CASSLGTGVNEKLFF
CDR3nt: TGTGCCAGCAGCCTCGGGACAGGAGTTAATGAAAAACTGTTTTTT

j_gene: TRBJ2-1
abundance: NA
d_gene: TRBD1
v_gene: TRBV9
CDR3aa: CASSSGQVGEQFF
CDR3nt: TGTGCCAGCAGCTCCGGACAGGTCGGTGAGCAGTTCTTC

j_gene: TRBJ2-7
abundance: once
d_gene: TRBD1
v_gene: TRBV29-1
CDR3aa: CSVEAGGCYEQYF
CDR3nt: TGCAGTGTAGAGGCAGGGGGTTGTTACGAGCAGTACTTC

j_gene: TRBJ2-1
abundance: once
d_gene: NA
v_gene: TRBV10-2
CDR3aa: CASRTPQAYNEQFF
CDR3nt: TGCGCCAGCAGGACTCCACAGGCCTACAATGAGCAGTTCTTC

j_gene: TRBJ1-2
abundance: NA
d_gene: NA
v_gene: TRBV5-1
CDR3aa: CASSPVSLGGGYTF
CDR3nt: TGCGCCAGCAGCCCAGTCTCCTTGGGGGGTGGCTACACCTTC

j_gene: TRBJ1-6
abundance: NA
d_gene: TRBD1
v_gene: TRBV2
CDR3aa: CASSDRDRSSPLHF
CDR3nt: TGTGCCAGCAGTGACCGGGACAGGAGCTCACCCCTCCACTTT

j_gene: TRBJ2-5
abundance: NA
d_gene: NA
v_gene: TRBV2
CDR3aa: CATTGTFTQETQYF
CDR3nt: TGTGCCACTACCGGGACTTTTACCCAAGAGACCCAGTACTTC

j_gene: TRBJ2-5
abundance: once
d_gene: NA
v_gene: TRBV5-1
CDR3aa: CASSPGTSRRETQYF
CDR3nt: TGCGCCAGCAGCCCCGGGACATCCAGGCGAGAGACCCAGTACTTC

j_gene: TRBJ2-2
abundance: NA
d_gene: NA
v_gene: TRBV5-8
CDR3aa: CASSLGASLNTGELFF
CDR3nt: TGTGCCAGCAGCTTGGGCGCATCACTGAACACCGGGGAGCTGTTTTTT

j_gene: TRBJ2-3
abundance: NA
d_gene: TRBD2
v_gene: TRBV7-2
CDR3aa: CASSLDRLAGQDTQYF
CDR3nt: TGTGCCAGCAGCTTAGATAGACTAGCGGGGCAAGATACGCAGTATTTT

j_gene: TRBJ2-1
abundance: once
d_gene: NA
v_gene: TRBV5-1
CDR3aa: CASSLGQGGGEQFF
CDR3nt: TGCGCCAGCAGCTTGGGGCAGGGGGGAGGAGAGCAGTTCTTC

j_gene: TRBJ1-2
abundance: NA
d_gene: NA
v_gene: TRBV20-1
CDR3aa: CSAGAYYGYTF
CDR3nt: TGCAGTGCAGGGGCCTACTATGGCTACACCTTC

j_gene: TRBJ2-7
abundance: few
d_gene: NA
v_gene: TRBV9
CDR3aa: CASSVAAASSDEQYF
CDR3nt: TGTGCCAGCAGCGTAGCGGCAGCTAGCAGCGACGAGCAGTACTTC

j_gene: TRBJ2-7
abundance: NA
d_gene: NA
v_gene: TRBV6-5
CDR3aa: CASSAQENYEQYF
CDR3nt: TGTGCCAGCAGTGCACAAGAGAACTACGAGCAGTACTTC

j_gene: TRBJ1-1
abundance: NA
d_gene: NA
v_gene: TRBV7-9
CDR3aa: CASSSRRGRNTEAFF
CDR3nt: TGTGCCAGCAGCTCCCGTCGCGGGAGGAACACTGAAGCTTTCTTT

j_gene: TRBJ2-1
abundance: NA
d_gene: NA
v_gene: TRBV5-8
CDR3aa: CASSLRLVHYNEQFF
CDR3nt: TGTGCCAGCAGCCTGCGACTAGTACATTACAATGAGCAGTTCTTC

j_gene: TRBJ2-7
abundance: once
d_gene: TRBD1
v_gene: TRBV28
CDR3aa: CASHRGSSEQYF
CDR3nt: TGTGCCAGCCACAGGGGGTCGAGCGAGCAGTACTTC

j_gene: TRBJ2-2
abundance: NA
d_gene: TRBD2
v_gene: TRBV7-2
CDR3aa: CASSLGLAGGPSGELFF
CDR3nt: TGTGCCAGCAGCTTAGGACTAGCGGGAGGGCCGAGCGGGGAGCTGTTTTTT

j_gene: TRBJ1-5
abundance: few
d_gene: NA
v_gene: TRBV2
CDR3aa: CASSKTVDQPQHF
CDR3nt: TGTGCCAGCAGTAAGACAGTTGATCAGCCCCAGCATTTT

j_gene: TRBJ1-3
abundance: NA
d_gene: NA
v_gene: TRBV6-5
CDR3aa: CASSYQTGTGNTIYF
CDR3nt: TGTGCCAGCAGTTACCAGACTGGGACTGGAAACACCATATATTTT

j_gene: TRBJ2-7
abundance: NA
d_gene: TRBD2
v_gene: TRBV4-1
CDR3aa: CASSQELASRVYEQYF
CDR3nt: TGCGCCAGCAGCCAAGAACTAGCGTCGCGAGTATACGAGCAGTACTTC

j_gene: TRBJ1-1
abundance: NA
d_gene: TRBD1
v_gene: TRBV6-1
CDR3aa: CASSERQGMGTEAFF
CDR3nt: TGTGCCAGCAGTGAAAGACAGGGGATGGGCACTGAAGCTTTCTTT

j_gene: TRBJ1-3
abundance: NA
d_gene: NA
v_gene: TRBV5-6
CDR3aa: CASSLVGLRSGNTIYF
CDR3nt: TGTGCCAGCAGCTTGGTGGGTCTTAGGTCCGGAAACACCATATATTTT

j_gene: TRBJ2-2
abundance: NA
d_gene: NA
v_gene: TRBV19
CDR3aa: CASSGPRGAGDGELFF
CDR3nt: TGTGCCAGTAGTGGCCCCCGAGGGGCCGGAGACGGGGAGCTGTTTTTT

j_gene: TRBJ1-4
abundance: NA
d_gene: TRBD1
v_gene: TRBV28
CDR3aa: CASSEGQAPRGEKLFF
CDR3nt: TGTGCCAGCAGCGAGGGACAGGCCCCTCGTGGTGAAAAACTGTTTTTT

j_gene: TRBJ2-6
abundance: NA
d_gene: NA
v_gene: TRBV27
CDR3aa: CASRAAVGSGANVLTF
CDR3nt: TGTGCCAGCAGGGCTGCTGTTGGGTCTGGGGCCAACGTCCTGACTTTC

j_gene: TRBJ2-4
abundance: NA
d_gene: NA
v_gene: TRBV14
CDR3aa: CASSEQGWAKNIQYF
CDR3nt: TGTGCCAGCAGTGAACAGGGTTGGGCCAAAAACATTCAGTACTTC

j_gene: TRBJ1-1
abundance: NA
d_gene: NA
v_gene: TRBV6-5
CDR3aa: CASSSRGEGTEAFF
CDR3nt: TGTGCCAGCAGTTCCAGGGGAGAGGGCACTGAAGCTTTCTTT

j_gene: TRBJ2-7
abundance: NA
d_gene: NA
v_gene: TRBV7-9
CDR3aa: CASSPRTASYEQYF
CDR3nt: TGTGCCAGCAGCCCCCGGACAGCCTCCTACGAGCAGTACTTC

j_gene: TRBJ2-7
abundance: NA
d_gene: TRBD1
v_gene: TRBV28
CDR3aa: CASRNDRGYEQYF
CDR3nt: TGTGCCAGCAGGAACGACAGGGGGTACGAGCAGTACTTC